This TCR beta chain was captured by sequencing in a study of T cell responses to AZD1222 COVID-19 vaccine. Study overall: Doses given second, at about 4 or about 12 weeks, were pooled.

Here immunoSEQ multiplex PCR was the method, and the copy in TCRdb shows in-frame clones only, minus some. This sample has roughly 120,000 clones, with 88% found just once. This clone was observed a few times. Its antigen is unknown. Findings and limits, study-wide: Seropositivity was recorded at baseline in only 5 or 6 AZD1222 recipients. Most donors were white British, females outnumbered males, and clonal diversity was possibly underestimated. Receipt of two AZD1222 doses was followed by a rise in Spike-specific TCR breadth and depth.

The CDR3 has 14 residues. CDR1 and CDR2 (germline): MNHNY, SVGAGI (reference sequence). The ends were cut back, 5 bases at V and 4 bases at J, with 11 bases in the middle. This TCR was sampled from an adult in good health. The chain employs TRBV6-6 and TRBJ2-2; D is unclear. The source material was peripheral blood, sampled on day 0 of AZD1222 vaccination. The CDR3 here is CASSRTEGTGELFF. The CDR3 bases are TGTGCCAGCAGTCGTACGGAAGGCACCGGGGAGCTGTTTTTT.